These 27 T cell receptor beta chains were sequenced from one sample in a study of T cell responses to AZD1222 COVID-19 vaccine. The assay was immunoSEQ multiplex PCR, and TCRdb's table has in-frame clones only and misses some. This sample carries some 150,000 clones, approximately 89% of them seen once, and the ten largest clones take roughly 4.7%. Source: peripheral blood, taken on day 0 of AZD1222 vaccination. All receptors come from an adult in good health.

The rearrangement uses TRBV5-1 and TRBJ1-2; tentative D call: TRBD1 (5 bases). The V gene's germline CDR1 is SGHRS and CDR2 YFSETQ. This CDR3 region has 12 residues. The ends were cut back, 2 bases at V and 6 bases at J, with 8 bases in the middle. CDR3 DNA sequence: TGCGCCAGCAGCTTTTCAGGGAATGGCTACACCTTC. The encoded protein is CASSFSGNGYTF.

J is TRBJ2-2 and V is TRBV6-5; TRBD1 matches at 7 bases. The V segment lost 6 bases and the J segment 11 bases; nucleotides outside the gene matches: 12. CDR1 and CDR2 (germline): MNHEY, SVGAGI. This CDR3 comprises 14 residues. The DNA for the CDR3 is TGTGCCAGCAGCTTTGACAGGGCCGTGGGTGAGCTGTTTTTT. It yields the protein CASSFDRAVGELFF.

The sample holds many counts of this clone. The rearrangement joins TRBV7-6 to TRBJ2-2; D remains unclear. The germline gives CDR1 SGHVS, CDR2 FNYEAQ. Trimming pared 2 bases from V and 4 bases from J, leaving 20 bases between. CDR3 length: 18 amino acids. CDR3 region: CASSLFSLETFGTGELFF. CDR3 nucleotides: TGTGCCAGCAGCTTATTTTCCCTTGAGACTTTTGGCACCGGGGAGCTGTTTTTT.

Regarding this clone: The junction differs from germline at one of its ends, possibly a read error. The chain combines TRBV7-9 with TRBJ2-2; TRBD1 or TRBD2 may be the D gene (5 bases each). Germline V gives CDR1 SEHNR, CDR2 FQNEAQ (reference sequence). The CDR3 contains 13 residues. The CDR3 nucleotides are TGTGCCAGCAGATTAGGGACCACCGGGGAGCTGTTTTTT. Its translation is CASRLGTTGELFF.

About this clone: At one boundary the junction diverges from the germline segment, which might be a read error. This sequence joins TRBV27 and TRBJ2-7; unclear D gene. The CDR3 spans 13 residues. Germline CDR1 and CDR2: MNHEY and SMNVEV (reference sequence). In DNA, the CDR3 is TGTGCCAGCAGTTTAGCCGTCTCCTACGAGCAGTGCTTC. Its translation: CASSLAVSYEQCF.

This chain uses TRBV5-1 with TRBJ1-2, with 9 bases lining up with TRBD1. Germline assignment: CDR1 SGHRS and CDR2 YFSETQ. Trimming cost V 4 bases and J 8 bases; bases outside gene matches: 6. This CDR3 region has 13 residues. CDR3 sequence reads: CASSATGGSGYTF. CDR3 in DNA: TGCGCCAGCAGCGCCACAGGGGGCTCCGGCTACACCTTC.

This clone was counted a few times. The chain joins TRBV5-1 to TRBJ1-3, with 8 bases lining up with TRBD1. Germline-derived CDR1 and CDR2 are SGHRS and YFSETQ. J gave up 6 bases and V 5 bases, and 7 bases lay outside the gene matches. The CDR3 consists of 14 residues. CDR3 sequence reads: CASSTSGGENTIYF. The DNA for the CDR3 is TGCGCCAGCAGTACTTCAGGGGGCGAAAACACCATATATTTT.

This clone was picked up a small number of times. V usage is TRBV4-2 and J usage is TRBJ2-3; 7 positions agree with TRBD1. CDR1 LGHNA and CDR2 YNFKEQ come from the germline V gene. The ends lost 4 bases at V and 2 bases at J; junction bases unmatched: 12. This CDR3 region has 17 residues. Here the CDR3 DNA reads TGTGCCAGCAGCCTCGGGACAGAGGGGGTACACACAGATACGCAGTATTTT. Its translation is CASSLGTEGVHTDTQYF.

V gene TRBV2 combines with J gene TRBJ2-2, with 7 bases that match TRBD2. CDR1 is SNHLY and CDR2 is FYNNEI in the germline V gene. V gave up 6 bases and J gave up 1 base; unmatched junction bases: 8. The length of the CDR3 is 16 residues. In nucleotides, the CDR3 is TGTGCCAGCAGCGCCACGGGACTAATGAACACCGGGGAGCTGTTTTTT. Encoded protein: CASSATGLMNTGELFF.

The V and J genes are TRBV18 and TRBJ2-7, with 11 nucleotides matching TRBD2. CDR1 and CDR2 (germline): KGHSH, LQKENI. V shed 1 base, J shed 0 bases, and the junction held 11 bases outside the gene matches. The CDR3 runs 19 residues. The CDR3 reads CASSPLAGTSGDNSYEQYF. Here the CDR3 DNA reads TGTGCCAGCTCACCACTCGCCGGGACTAGCGGTGATAACTCCTACGAGCAGTACTTC.

As for this clone: Different DNA sequences within this sample yield the same CDR3. The rearrangement joins TRBV5-1 to TRBJ2-5; unclear D gene. CDR1 and CDR2 (germline): SGHRS, YFSETQ. Trimming took 0 bases from V and 5 from J, leaving 2 bases between them. The CDR3 has 11 amino acids. DNA for the CDR3: TGCGCCAGCAGCTTGGAGGAGACCCAGTACTTC. It is translated as CASSLEETQYF.

The sample holds a few counts of this clone. The chain carries TRBV29-1 and TRBJ2-1; D remains ambiguous. Germline V gives CDR1 SQVTM, CDR2 ANQGSEA. V was shortened by 5 bases and J by 2 bases, with 10 bases between the two germline ends. This CDR3 has 13 residues. The CDR3 DNA sequence: TGCAGCGTTAAACGACTCCCCTACAATGAGCAGTTCTTC. Translation: CSVKRLPYNEQFF.

The chain carries TRBV25-1 and TRBJ1-4, with D perhaps TRBD1 (6 bases). The germline CDR1 and CDR2 sequences are MGHDK and SYGVNS. CDR3 size: 16 residues. Trimming removed 3 bases from V and 4 bases from J, with 15 bases in between. CDR3 protein: CASSDPHRAGNEKLFF. The CDR3 region has the DNA TGTGCCAGCAGTGACCCACACAGGGCTGGTAATGAAAAACTGTTTTTT.

This clone was recorded once. The rearrangement uses TRBV12-3 or TRBV12-4 and TRBJ2-7; D is ambiguous. Trimming took 8 bases from V and 4 from J, leaving 12 bases between them. The CDR3 length is 12 residues. The CDR3: CASAAWNYEQYF. The CDR3 nucleotides read TGTGCCAGCGCGGCCTGGAATTACGAGCAGTACTTC.

The chain has TRBV5-1 and TRBJ2-1; a possible D gene is TRBD2 (5 bases). The CDR3 is 20 residues long. Germline values: CDR1 SGHRS, CDR2 YFSETQ. With 0 bases removed from V and 2 bases from J, the gap between germline ends came to 24 bases. The CDR3 spells CASSLAPRIIAPSPYNEQFF. In nucleotides, the CDR3 is TGCGCCAGCAGCTTGGCCCCGAGGATCATAGCTCCTAGCCCCTACAATGAGCAGTTCTTC.

The V call is TRBV5-6, the J call TRBJ2-3, with a tentative D call TRBD2 (5 bases). This CDR3 spans 16 amino acids. Trimming took off 4 bases at V and 1 base at J, with 16 bases between the two ends. Germline V CDR1 and CDR2: SGHDT, YYEEEE. The DNA of the CDR3 is TGTGCCAGCAGCCGAGGGTCATGGGATGGCACAGATACGCAGTATTTT. This gives the protein CASSRGSWDGTDTQYF.

The V call is TRBV7-3, the J call TRBJ1-1; no firm D call. V lost 1 base to trimming and J lost 0 bases, with 9 bases between them. The CDR3 consists of 15 residues. The germline V gene encodes CDR1 SGHTA and CDR2 FQGTGA. The CDR3: CASSLIAIMNTEAFF. CDR3 nucleotides: TGTGCCAGCAGCTTAATCGCCATCATGAACACTGAAGCTTTCTTT.

A remark on this clone: This may be a read error: a much more frequent sequence differs by one nucleotide. V and J are TRBV11-2 and TRBJ1-2, with 9 bases aligning to TRBD1. Germline lookup yields CDR1 SGHAT and CDR2 FQNNGV. V lost 5 bases to trimming and J lost 7 bases; unmatched junction nucleotides: 2. The CDR3 has 12 residues. CDR3 protein: CASSRTGVGYTF. In DNA form, the CDR3 reads TGTGCCAGCAGCCGGACAGGGGTTGGCTACACCTTC.

This chain connects TRBV7-2 to TRBJ2-7; 11 nucleotides align to TRBD2. CDR3 length equals 17 residues. The V segment lost 0 bases and the J segment 1 base; nucleotides outside the gene matches: 5. The V gene's germline CDR1 is SGHTA and CDR2 FQGNSA. The CDR3 loop is CASSLAGLAGGSYEQYF. In DNA form, the CDR3 reads TGTGCCAGCAGCTTAGCTGGTCTAGCGGGAGGATCCTACGAGCAGTACTTC. Using reference TRBV7-2 and TRBJ2-7 for the parts outside the CDR3, the full variable domain is GAGVSQSPSNKVTEKGKDVELRCDPISGHTALYWYRQSLGQGLEFLIYFQGNSAPDKSGLPSDRFSAERTGGSVSTLTIQRTQQEDSAVYLCASSLAGLAGGSYEQYFGPGTRLTVT.

The V gene is TRBV11-3, the J gene TRBJ2-2; 7 bases map to TRBD1. There are 16 residues in the CDR3. V trimming: 5 bases; J trimming: 2 bases; junction bases outside the gene matches: 8. The V gene's germline CDR1 is SGHNT and CDR2 YENEEA. CDR3 nucleotides: TGTGCCAGCAGCCAAACCGGGACAGCTAACACCGGGGAGCTGTTTTTT. Translating gives CASSQTGTANTGELFF.

This sequence joins TRBV5-1 and TRBJ1-1, with D possibly TRBD1 on 5 matching bases. Between the trimmed V and J ends, which lost 4 bases and 5 bases, there was a span of 12 bases. Germline V gene data show CDR1 as SGHRS and CDR2 as YFSETQ. The CDR3 spans 13 residues. This CDR3 is CASSAGVGTEAFF. The CDR3 nucleotides read TGCGCCAGCAGCGCGGGGGTTGGTACTGAAGCTTTCTTT.

The chain has TRBV29-1 and TRBJ2-5; 13 bases line up with TRBD2. This CDR3 spans 16 amino acids. V shed 5 bases and J 1 base; nucleotides not matched to a gene: 7. Germline CDR1 reads SQVTM; CDR2 reads ANQGSEA. The CDR3 reads CSVNPGLAGTQETQYF. The CDR3 region has the DNA TGCAGCGTTAATCCGGGACTAGCGGGAACCCAAGAGACCCAGTACTTC.

The table lists this clone with a few counts. The chain links TRBV7-9 to TRBJ2-5; D not resolved. The CDR3 spans 15 residues. V lost 0 bases and J 7 bases, leaving 15 bases between the germline ends. From germline, CDR1 is SEHNR and CDR2 FQNEAQ (reference sequence). CDR3 sequence reads: CASSLAGPLGGTQYF. The CDR3 region has the DNA TGTGCCAGCAGCTTAGCGGGTCCCTTGGGTGGGACCCAGTACTTC. The variable domain in full, with the rest retrieved from reference TRBV7-9 and TRBJ2-5, is DTGVSQNPRHKITKRGQNVTFRCDPISEHNRLYWYRQTLGQGPEFLTYFQNEAQLEKSRLLSDRFSAERPKGSFSTLEIQRTEQGDSAMYLCASSLAGPLGGTQYFGPGTRLLVL.

The chain couples TRBV19 to TRBJ1-5, with a tentative D call TRBD1 (6 bases). CDR1 and CDR2 (germline): LNHDA, SQIVND (reference sequence). The CDR3 is 17 residues long. V lost 3 bases and J 0 bases, leaving 15 bases between the germline ends. In nucleotides, the CDR3 is TGTGCCAGTAGTATCAGGGGAAGGGGGGGTAGCAATCAGCCCCAGCATTTT. Protein sequence: CASSIRGRGGSNQPQHF.

The genes are TRBV18 and TRBJ1-5, with D unresolved. There are 13 residues in the CDR3. V lost 2 bases and J lost 2, with 4 bases in between. Per germline, CDR1 KGHSH and CDR2 LQKENI. The CDR3 protein is CASSPGGNQPQHF. CDR3 in DNA: TGTGCCAGCTCACCAGGGGGCAATCAGCCCCAGCATTTT.

The chain links TRBV4-1 to TRBJ1-1; D is perhaps TRBD1 (5 bases). CDR1 is MGHRA, CDR2 YSYEKL, per germline. The CDR3 covers 15 residues. V was trimmed by 4 bases and J by 0 bases, leaving 12 bases between them. CDR3 residues: CASSPRGEVNTEAFF. The DNA for the CDR3 is TGCGCCAGCAGCCCGAGGGGAGAAGTGAACACTGAAGCTTTCTTT.

This clone was seen more than once but under ten times. This sample also contains other DNA sequences that code for the same CDR3. The genes are TRBV6-1 and TRBJ2-2, with TRBD2 matching over 12 bases. Germline values: CDR1 MNHNS, CDR2 SASEGT. V gave up 2 bases and J gave up 6 bases; unmatched junction bases: 1. CDR3 length: 15 residues. Here the CDR3 DNA reads TGTGCCAGCAGTGAACTAGCGGGAGGGCCCGGGGAGCTGTTTTTT. It translates to CASSELAGGPGELFF.